This passage covers 13 T cell receptor beta chains from one sample sequenced in a study of vaccination and CD4 T cells after COVID-19. As for time point: late sampling 161 to 241 days after vaccination in a few convalescent patients. Treatment defined: approximately 9-day PBMC culture with coronavirus spike peptide pools or control peptides (ViraFEST assay). These receptors lack a known antigen. Sequencing of the DNA from cultured CD4+ T cells was carried out with the Oncomine TCR Beta short-read assay. MiXCR, run by TCRdb on the PCR reads, gives a single entry per CDR3 protein. The profile shows tens of thousands of distinct CDR3 sequences, roughly two fifths of them singletons. The sample consisted of CD4+ T cells from blood, cultured in vitro, taken about 7 months after SARS-CoV-2 vaccination. The receptor set was obtained from a human donor who had recovered from COVID-19.

This clonotype was found many times. The chain combines TRBV7-3 with TRBJ2-1; TRBD1 or TRBD2 may be the D gene (5 bases each). This CDR3 region has 15 residues. Trimming removed 1 base from V and 10 bases from J, with 17 bases in between. Germline V CDR1 and CDR2: SGHTA, FQGTGA. CDR3 in DNA: TGTGCCAGCAGCTTAAGCGGCGGGCAGGGCCGAGAGCAGTTCTTC. This encodes CASSLSGGQGREQFF.

The rearrangement uses TRBV24-1 and TRBJ2-2; either TRBD1 or TRBD2 may fit D (6 bases each). Germline-derived CDR1 and CDR2 are KGHDR and SFDVKD. The CDR3 sequence is 14 residues long. V lost 11 bases and J 8 bases, leaving 20 bases between the germline ends. CDR3 sequence: CASGTGRGAGELFF. DNA of the CDR3: TGTGCCAGCGGCACAGGGCGGGGAGCGGGGGAGCTGTTTTTT.

This clonotype has only a few counts. One end of the junction does not line up with germline, which may come from a read error. This chain links TRBV7-7 with TRBJ2-5; 8 positions agree with TRBD2. Germline loops: CDR1 SSHAT, CDR2 FNYEAQ (reference sequence). CDR3 size: 14 residues. CDR3 protein: CASSSNSGEETQYF. The CDR3 DNA sequence: TGTGCTAGCAGCTCAAATAGCGGGGAAGAGACCCAGTACTTC.

This clonotype has only a few counts. The chain couples TRBV6-5 to TRBJ1-2; 10 bases map to TRBD1. This CDR3 is 15 amino acids long. V shed 4 bases, J shed 4 bases, and the junction held 6 bases outside the gene matches. In germline, CDR1 is MNHEY, CDR2 SVGAGI. CDR3 DNA: TGTGCCAGCAGTTCGACAGGGGGCCGCCGCTATGGCTACACCTTC. This encodes CASSSTGGRRYGYTF.

The chain uses TRBV7-3 and TRBJ2-1; weak D call: TRBD1 (5 bases). The CDR3 has 15 amino acids. CDR1 is SGHTA and CDR2 is FQGTGA in the germline V gene. The germline V and J ends were trimmed by 5 bases and 6 bases, with 17 bases remaining between them. CDR3 amino acids: CASSPPGQNPNEQFF. The CDR3 coding sequence is TGTGCCAGCAGCCCGCCAGGGCAAAACCCCAATGAGCAGTTCTTC.

This clonotype came up a few times. The rearrangement uses TRBV2 and TRBJ1-2; TRBD1 might be the D (6 bases). CDR3 length: 13 amino acids. Germline V gene sequence: CDR1 SNHLY, CDR2 FYNNEI. With 4 bases removed from V and 3 bases from J, the gap between germline ends came to 9 bases. CDR3 loop: CASSANRDYGYTF. DNA for the CDR3: TGTGCCAGCAGTGCGAACAGGGACTATGGCTACACCTTC.

V gene TRBV19 combines with J gene TRBJ2-5, with D possibly TRBD1 on 6 matching bases. The CDR3 covers 13 residues. Trimming cost V 4 bases and J 2 bases, with 8 bases left between them. CDR1 and CDR2 (germline): LNHDA, SQIVND (reference sequence). As DNA, the CDR3 is TGTGCCAGTAGTACAGACAGGCAAGAGACCCAGTACTTC. It yields the protein CASSTDRQETQYF.

This clonotype was recorded once. The chain is built from TRBV11-2 and TRBJ2-1, with a possible D match to TRBD2 (6 bases). The length of the CDR3 is 17 residues. The V gene's germline CDR1 is SGHAT and CDR2 FQNNGV. V was shortened by 3 bases and J by 4 bases, with 19 bases between the two germline ends. DNA of the CDR3: TGTGCCAGCAGCTTCCACTCATTGCGGCGGGATTACAATGAGCAGTTCTTC. This codes for CASSFHSLRRDYNEQFF.

V is TRBV20-1 and J is TRBJ2-5; TRBD2 is a possible D gene (6 bases). V shed 6 bases and J shed 1 base, with 12 bases lying between them. This CDR3 has 13 residues. Germline assignment: CDR1 DFQATT and CDR2 SNEGSKA (reference sequence). The CDR3 spells CSAVLASQETQYF. CDR3 in DNA: TGCAGTGCGGTCCTAGCGAGCCAAGAGACCCAGTACTTC.

The chain uses TRBV11-1 and TRBJ2-3; no definite D call. This CDR3 is built from 14 residues. The V and J ends lost 4 bases and 4 bases respectively, with 12 bases between them. Germline-derived CDR1 and CDR2 are SGHAT and FQDESV (reference sequence). CDR3 nucleotide sequence: TGTGCCAGCAGCTCGTTCCGTTGGGCAGATACGCAGTATTTT. Protein: CASSSFRWADTQYF.

The chain couples TRBV18 to TRBJ2-3; no reliable D call. V was pared by 3 bases and J by 2 bases, with 9 bases between. CDR1 is KGHSH and CDR2 is LQKENI in the germline V gene. This CDR3 is built from 14 residues. The CDR3 reads CASSPRPDTDTQYF. CDR3 sequence (DNA): TGTGCCAGCTCACCGCGACCTGACACAGATACGCAGTATTTT.

This chain connects TRBV4-1 to TRBJ2-6; TRBD1 is a possible D gene (6 bases). V lost 1 base and J 1 base, leaving 8 bases between the germline ends. Germline CDR1 and CDR2: MGHRA and YSYEKL. CDR3 length: 16 residues. CDR3: CASSQVRGSGANVLTF. CDR3 bases: TGCGCCAGCAGCCAAGTTAGGGGGTCTGGGGCCAACGTCCTGACTTTC.

This clonotype showed up just a few times. The rearrangement uses TRBV20-1 and TRBJ1-2; a possible D gene is TRBD1 (6 bases). The germline V gene has CDR1 DFQATT and CDR2 SNEGSKA (reference sequence). V was trimmed by 1 base and J by 4 bases, leaving 16 bases between them. The CDR3 runs 15 residues. The CDR3 nucleotides read TGCAGTGCTAGAGGGCCCTTGGGACATAGCTATGGCTACACCTTC. Translated, it gives CSARGPLGHSYGYTF.